Listed here are 21 T cell receptor beta chains from one sample, sequenced in a study of beta chain features in type 1 diabetes. Isolated RNA was reverse transcribed in full, so expressed TCRB transcripts were sequenced. Profiling relied on immunoSEQ multiplex PCR, and the TCRdb table lists in-frame clones only, not all of them. The repertoire includes 680,000 or so clones, around 16% of them detected once, and about 0.097% sits in the top ten. The sequenced sample was naive CD4+ T cells from blood. These receptors were collected from a man aged 18-30 years in good health.

The chain uses TRBV15 and TRBJ2-3; 7 positions agree with TRBD1. This CDR3 region has 15 residues. V dropped 8 bases and J dropped 6; count of bases not matched to a gene: 14. Germline V gene sequence: CDR1 LNHNV, CDR2 YYDKDF (reference sequence). This chain's CDR3 is CATGSRGKTGDTQYF. Written as DNA, the CDR3 is TGTGCCACCGGTTCCAGGGGGAAGACGGGGGATACGCAGTATTTT. Together with reference TRBV15 and TRBJ2-3, the CDR3 gives the full variable domain: DAMVIQNPRYQVTQFGKPVTLSCSQTLNHNVMYWYQQKSSQAPKLLFHYYDKDFNNEADTPDNFQSRRPNTSFCFLDIRSPGLGDTAMYLCATGSRGKTGDTQYFGPGTRLTVL.

The chain couples TRBV28 to TRBJ1-2, with TRBD1 matching over 8 bases. The germline V gene has CDR1 MDHEN and CDR2 SYDVKM. The CDR3 loop spans 14 amino acids. V was clipped by 2 bases and J by 8 bases; unmatched bases: 7. CDR3 amino acids: CASSLLTGGKGYTF. DNA for the CDR3: TGTGCCAGCAGTTTACTTACAGGGGGAAAGGGCTACACCTTC.

This clone was recorded a few times. V gene TRBV10-2 combines with J gene TRBJ2-6, with D hard to call. Trimming shortened V by 4 bases and J by 2 bases, and 12 bases separated the two germline ends. CDR1 and CDR2 from the germline V gene are WSHSY and SAAADI. The CDR3 runs 16 residues. CDR3 in amino acids: CASSGDIKAGANVLTF. DNA for the CDR3: TGCGCCAGCAGTGGTGACATTAAGGCTGGGGCCAACGTCCTGACTTTC.

This clone showed up just a few times. The genes are TRBV30 and TRBJ1-1, with a possible D match to TRBD1 (6 bases). Trimming left V 1 base short and J 8 bases short, with 20 bases between. The CDR3 runs 15 residues. Germline-derived CDR1 and CDR2 are GTSNPN and SVGIG (reference sequence). The DNA of the CDR3 is TGTGCCTGGAGTGGCCCGGGGACACGACCTCAGGAAGCTTTCTTT. Translating it yields CAWSGPGTRPQEAFF.

This rearrangement joins TRBV28 to TRBJ2-7; 8 bases are a match to TRBD1. Germline V gene data show CDR1 as MDHEN and CDR2 as SYDVKM. The V gene end was trimmed by 6 bases and the J gene end by 0 bases; junction bases not matched to a gene: 7. This CDR3 is 15 amino acids long. The CDR3 loop is CASSPGDRSSYEQYF. DNA of the CDR3: TGTGCCAGCAGCCCCGGGGACAGGAGCTCCTACGAGCAGTACTTC.

The chain links TRBV29-1 to TRBJ2-1; no reliable D call. Trimming cost V 3 bases and J 10 bases, with 16 bases left between them. Germline V gives CDR1 SQVTM, CDR2 ANQGSEA. The CDR3 has 13 residues. The CDR3 sequence: CSVEVPASGEQFF. In DNA form, the CDR3 reads TGCAGCGTTGAGGTACCAGCCTCCGGAGAGCAGTTCTTC.

V and J are TRBV6-5 and TRBJ1-5; no reliable D call. Germline assignment: CDR1 MNHEY and CDR2 SVGAGI. V gave up 2 bases and J gave up 0 bases, with 8 bases separating them. There are 15 residues in the CDR3. Here the CDR3 DNA reads TGTGCCAGCAGTTACGGCCGGCTTAGCAATCAGCCCCAGCATTTT. Its protein product is CASSYGRLSNQPQHF.

This clone was seen more than once but under ten times. V is TRBV18 and J is TRBJ1-1; 10 bases are a match to TRBD1. The CDR3 length is 14 residues. Per germline, CDR1 KGHSH and CDR2 LQKENI. The trim removed 7 bases at V and 7 bases at J, leaving 9 bases unmatched. In nucleotides, the CDR3 is TGTGCCAGCTTAAATGACAGGGGGCGAAATGAAGCTTTCTTT. Translated, it gives CASLNDRGRNEAFF.

The rearrangement uses TRBV5-1 and TRBJ2-1; 13 bases are shared with TRBD2. Germline CDR1 is SGHRS and CDR2 is YFSETQ. The V and J ends lost 4 bases and 10 bases, in that order; junction bases with no gene match: 8. This CDR3 contains 15 residues. The CDR3 protein is CASSELAGGPGEQFF. CDR3 DNA sequence: TGCGCCAGCAGCGAACTAGCGGGAGGGCCAGGGGAGCAGTTCTTC.

This clone has a handful of counts. The chain combines TRBV9 with TRBJ1-3; tentative D call: TRBD1 (5 bases). There are 11 residues in the CDR3. Trimming removed 7 bases from V and 8 bases from J, with 10 bases in between. CDR1 is SGDLS and CDR2 is YYNGEE in the germline V gene. The CDR3 DNA reads TGTGCCAGCCGCTCGGGGGACACCATATATTTT. The encoded protein is CASRSGDTIYF.

This clone was recorded a few times. DNA for the CDR3: TGCGCCAGCAGCCAGGGGAAACAGCCCGTCAACTATGGCTACACCTTC. This codes for CASSQGKQPVNYGYTF. This chain joins TRBV4-1 and TRBJ1-2; D is uncertain. The V and J ends lost 3 bases and 2 bases respectively, with 16 bases between them. The CDR3 spans 16 residues. Germline V gene sequence: CDR1 MGHRA, CDR2 YSYEKL.

V usage is TRBV14 and J usage is TRBJ2-5; D is perhaps TRBD1 (5 bases). CDR3 length equals 14 residues. Germline-derived CDR1 and CDR2 are SGHDN and FVKESK. V was trimmed by 2 bases and J by 2 bases, leaving 9 bases between them. The CDR3 here is CASSQPTVQETQYF. CDR3 nucleotide sequence: TGTGCCAGCAGCCAACCGACAGTTCAAGAGACCCAGTACTTC.

The CDR3 nucleotides are TGTGCCAGCAGCCCCCGGGACAAAGTACCGCCCCAGCATTTT. Translating gives CASSPRDKVPPQHF. The V call is TRBV25-1, the J call TRBJ1-5; tentatively, D is TRBD1 (6 bases). Trimming removed 6 bases from V and 9 bases from J, with 18 bases in between. The CDR3 spans 14 residues. CDR1 and CDR2 (germline): MGHDK, SYGVNS.

This clone was detected only a few times. The chain recombines TRBV5-5 with TRBJ2-7, with D tentatively TRBD1 (6 bases). The CDR3 loop spans 15 amino acids. The germline V and J ends were trimmed by 0 bases and 4 bases, with 14 bases remaining between them. Germline V gene lookup returns CDR1 SGHKS and CDR2 YYEKEE (reference sequence). Here the CDR3 reads CASSLAPTGGYEQYF. CDR3 nucleotide sequence: TGTGCCAGCAGCTTGGCCCCGACAGGTGGTTACGAGCAGTACTTC.

This clone was seen more than once but under ten times. V is TRBV7-3 and J is TRBJ2-1; 7 bases align to TRBD1. In germline, CDR1 is SGHTA, CDR2 FQGTGA. V lost 5 bases, J lost 7 bases, and 8 bases stayed unmatched. The CDR3 sequence is 14 residues long. DNA for the CDR3: TGTGCCAGCAGCCGGGACAGTAAGAGTAATGAGCAGTTCTTC. This codes for CASSRDSKSNEQFF.

J is TRBJ2-1 and V is TRBV5-4; 9 nucleotides align to TRBD2. CDR3 length: 15 amino acids. Per the germline V gene, CDR1 is SGHNT and CDR2 is YYREEE (reference sequence). With V trimmed by 4 bases and J by 5 bases, 7 bases remained unmatched. CDR3 in amino acids: CASSAGGQLNNEQFF. The CDR3, as DNA: TGTGCCAGCAGCGCGGGGGGGCAGTTAAACAATGAGCAGTTCTTC.

This sequence joins TRBV9 and TRBJ2-5; TRBD2 matches at 11 bases. The CDR3 is 17 amino acids. Germline trimming cut 0 bases from V and 5 bases from J; bases unmatched to any gene: 9. Germline CDR1 reads SGDLS; CDR2 reads YYNGEE. CDR3 amino acids: CASSVGLAGRLGETQYF. As DNA, the CDR3 is TGTGCCAGCAGCGTAGGACTAGCGGGAAGGCTAGGGGAGACCCAGTACTTC.

Only a few counts were recorded for this clone. CDR3 sequence: CASSTQAGTYGYTF. The CDR3 nucleotides are TGTGCCAGCAGCACCCAGGCGGGAACTTATGGCTACACCTTC. This chain joins TRBV28 and TRBJ1-2; D remains ambiguous. The length of the CDR3 is 14 residues. Germline CDR1 MDHEN, CDR2 SYDVKM. V lost 6 bases and J lost 5, with 16 bases in between.

In its sample, this clone was seen a few times. The gene calls are TRBV18 and TRBJ2-2, with D unresolved. The CDR3 extends over 12 amino acids. Germline V CDR1 and CDR2: KGHSH, LQKENI. V lost 5 bases and J lost 4, with 5 bases in between. CDR3 loop: CASSSFTGELFF. CDR3 nucleotide sequence: TGTGCCAGCTCATCGTTCACCGGGGAGCTGTTTTTT.

This clone appeared a few times. The V and J genes are TRBV7-2 and TRBJ1-1; TRBD1 matches at 8 bases. CDR3 length: 15 residues. V was pared by 2 bases and J by 0 bases, with 2 bases of the junction left unmatched. Germline CDR1 is SGHTA and CDR2 is FQGNSA. The CDR3 loop is CASSLSGGVNTEAFF. The CDR3 DNA follows: TGTGCCAGCAGCTTATCAGGGGGCGTGAACACTGAAGCTTTCTTT.

The chain couples TRBV28 to TRBJ1-4, with TRBD1 matching 10 bases. The CDR3 extends over 14 amino acids. CDR1 and CDR2 (germline): MDHEN, SYDVKM. V was pared by 7 bases and J by 8 bases, with 7 bases of the junction left unmatched. The CDR3 DNA is TGTGCCAGCACGCCGGGACAGGGGAAGGAAAAACTGTTTTTT. This encodes CASTPGQGKEKLFF. Variable domain in full (rest from reference TRBV28 and TRBJ1-4): DVKVTQSSRYLVKRTGEKVFLECVQDMDHENMFWYRQDPGLGLRLIYFSYDVKMKEKGDIPEGYSVSREKKERFSLILESASTNQTSMYLCASTPGQGKEKLFFGSGTQLSVL.